This T cell receptor (beta chain) stems from a study of blood T cell repertoires in COVID-19. The overall study: Collection of acute and convalescent COVID-19 samples took place in the United States, Italy and Spain.

Assay: immunoSEQ multiplex PCR; the TCRdb copy retains only in-frame clones and omits some. The sample holds 350,000 to 450,000 clones, around nine tenths seen once. V gave up 2 bases and J gave up 8 bases; unmatched junction bases: 0. The CDR3 runs 13 residues. Germline V CDR1 and CDR2: SGHNT, YYREEE (reference sequence). The Seattle patients, enrolled during active infection, were followed longitudinally. Sequencing was done on a sample of peripheral blood. The chain links TRBV5-4 to TRBJ2-1; TRBD2 matches 11 bases. The source is a woman in her 40s with COVID-19, enrolled during active disease. CDR3 nucleotide sequence: TGTGCCAGCAGCTTACTAGCGGGGGATGAGCAGTTCTTC. Its translation: CASSLLAGDEQFF.